The clone carrying this T cell receptor beta chain was picked up many times. The CDR3 covers 15 residues. The V gene lost 5 bases and the J gene lost 3 bases, with 16 bases spanning the gap. The V gene's germline CDR1 is SEHNR and CDR2 FQNEAQ (reference sequence). Those patients with uncontrolled infection, other autoimmune disease, pregnancy or lactation were excluded. Orbital computed tomography and thyroid ultrasound, together with serum TRAb and thyroxine and clinical symptoms, were used for diagnoses. Amplification targeted TCR beta CDR3 regions from RNA transcripts. HTBI primers were used for first-round RT-PCR of the TCR CDR3. TCRdb used MiXCR to reprocess the multiplex PCR reads, holding one entry per CDR3 protein. Of about 580,000 distinct CDR3 sequences listed, approximately 15% are singletons. The record originates from a study of T cells in Graves' hyperthyroidism and ophthalmopathy.

The genes are TRBV7-9 and TRBJ1-2; the D is unclear. This TCR derives from a young woman with Graves' hyperthyroidism that later progressed to Graves' ophthalmopathy. Sequenced sample: blood. The CDR3 sequence is CASSRFDQGHYGYTF. The DNA of the CDR3 is TGTGCCAGCAGCCGATTCGATCAAGGGCACTATGGCTACACCTTC.